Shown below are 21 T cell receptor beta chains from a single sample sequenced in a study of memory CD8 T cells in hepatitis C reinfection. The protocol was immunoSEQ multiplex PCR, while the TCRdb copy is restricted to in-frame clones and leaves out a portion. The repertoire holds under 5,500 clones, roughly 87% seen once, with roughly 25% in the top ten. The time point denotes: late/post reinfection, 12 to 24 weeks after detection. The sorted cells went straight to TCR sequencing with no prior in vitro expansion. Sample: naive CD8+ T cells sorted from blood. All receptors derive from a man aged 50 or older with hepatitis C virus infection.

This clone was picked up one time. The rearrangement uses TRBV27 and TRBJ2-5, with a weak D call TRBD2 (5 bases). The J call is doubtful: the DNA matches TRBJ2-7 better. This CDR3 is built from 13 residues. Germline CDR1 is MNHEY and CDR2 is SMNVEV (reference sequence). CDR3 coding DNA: TGTGCCAGCTCCCATAAGGCGGGCTACGAGCAGTACTTC. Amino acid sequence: CASSHKAGYEQYF.

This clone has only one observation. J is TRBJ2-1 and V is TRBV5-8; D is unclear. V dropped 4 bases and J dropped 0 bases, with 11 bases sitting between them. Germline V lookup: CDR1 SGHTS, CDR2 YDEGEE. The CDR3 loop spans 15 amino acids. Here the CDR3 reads CASSMDPSSYNEQFF. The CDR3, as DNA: TGTGCCAGCAGCATGGACCCGAGCTCCTACAATGAGCAGTTCTTC.

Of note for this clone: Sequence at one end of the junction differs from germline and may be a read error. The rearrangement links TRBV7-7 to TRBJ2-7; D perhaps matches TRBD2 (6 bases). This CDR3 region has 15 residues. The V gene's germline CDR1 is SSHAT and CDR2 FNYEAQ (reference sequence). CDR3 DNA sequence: TGTGCTAGCAGCTTAGGCGCGGGACCTACCTACGAGCAGTACTTC. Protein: CASSLGAGPTYEQYF.

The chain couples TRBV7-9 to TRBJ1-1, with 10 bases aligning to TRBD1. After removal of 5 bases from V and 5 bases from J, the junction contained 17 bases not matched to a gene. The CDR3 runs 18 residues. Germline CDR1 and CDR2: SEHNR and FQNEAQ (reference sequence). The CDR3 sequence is CASSRPGTGVYLWTEAFF. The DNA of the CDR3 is TGTGCCAGCAGCCGTCCCGGGACAGGGGTATATCTATGGACTGAAGCTTTCTTT.

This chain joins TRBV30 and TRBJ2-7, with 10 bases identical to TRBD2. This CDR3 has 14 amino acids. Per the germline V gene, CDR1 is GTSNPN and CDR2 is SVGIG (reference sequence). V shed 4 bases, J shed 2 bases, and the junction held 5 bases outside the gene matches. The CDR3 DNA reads TGTGCCTGGACCAGCGGGAGGGGAGCCTACGAGCAGTACTTC. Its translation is CAWTSGRGAYEQYF.

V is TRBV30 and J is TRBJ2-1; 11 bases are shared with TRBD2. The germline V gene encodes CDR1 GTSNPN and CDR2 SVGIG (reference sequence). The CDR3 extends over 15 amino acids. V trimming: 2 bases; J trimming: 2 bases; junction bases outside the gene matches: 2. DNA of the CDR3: TGTGCCTGGAGTCAGGGACTAGCGGCCTACAATGAGCAGTTCTTC. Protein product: CAWSQGLAAYNEQFF.

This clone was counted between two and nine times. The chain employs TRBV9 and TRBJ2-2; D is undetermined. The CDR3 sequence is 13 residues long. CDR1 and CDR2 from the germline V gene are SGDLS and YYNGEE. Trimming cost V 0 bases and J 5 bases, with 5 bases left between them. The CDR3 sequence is CASSVVTTGELFF. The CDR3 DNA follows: TGTGCCAGCAGCGTAGTCACTACCGGGGAGCTGTTTTTT.

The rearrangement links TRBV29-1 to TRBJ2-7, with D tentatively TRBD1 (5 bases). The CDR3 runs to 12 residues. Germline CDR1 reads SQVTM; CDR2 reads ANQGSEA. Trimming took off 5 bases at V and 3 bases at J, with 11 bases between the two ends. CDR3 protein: CSVRQSFYEQYF. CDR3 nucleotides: TGCAGCGTTCGACAGTCCTTCTACGAGCAGTACTTC.

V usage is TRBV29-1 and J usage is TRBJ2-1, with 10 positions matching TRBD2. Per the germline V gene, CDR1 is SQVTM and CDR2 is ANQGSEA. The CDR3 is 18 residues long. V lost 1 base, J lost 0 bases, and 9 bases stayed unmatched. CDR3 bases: TGCAGCGTTGAAGGGCTAGCGGGAGAAATAAGCTCCTACAATGAGCAGTTCTTC. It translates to CSVEGLAGEISSYNEQFF.

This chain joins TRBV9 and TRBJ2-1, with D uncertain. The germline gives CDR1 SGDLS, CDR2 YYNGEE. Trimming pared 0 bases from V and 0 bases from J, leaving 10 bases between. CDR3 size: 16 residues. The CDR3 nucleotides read TGTGCCAGCAGCGTAGACCACAGCCTCTCCTACAATGAGCAGTTCTTC. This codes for CASSVDHSLSYNEQFF. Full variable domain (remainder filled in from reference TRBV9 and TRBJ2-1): DSGVTQTPKHLITATGQRVTLRCSPRSGDLSVYWYQQSLDQGLQFLIQYYNGEERAKGNILERFSAQQFPDLHSELNLSSLELGDSALYFCASSVDHSLSYNEQFFGPGTRLTVL.

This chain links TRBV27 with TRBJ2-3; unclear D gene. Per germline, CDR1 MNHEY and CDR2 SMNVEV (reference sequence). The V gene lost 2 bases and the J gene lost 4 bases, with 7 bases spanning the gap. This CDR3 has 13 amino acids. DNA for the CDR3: TGTGCCAGCAGTTTAGTAGCCCCAGATACGCAGTATTTT. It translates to CASSLVAPDTQYF.

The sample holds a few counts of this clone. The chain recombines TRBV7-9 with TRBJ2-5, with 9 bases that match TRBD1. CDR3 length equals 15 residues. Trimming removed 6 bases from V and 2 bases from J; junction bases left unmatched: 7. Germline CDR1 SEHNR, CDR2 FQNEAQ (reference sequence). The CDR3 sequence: CASSLTGTGQETQYF. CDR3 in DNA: TGTGCCAGCAGTTTAACCGGGACAGGGCAAGAGACCCAGTACTTC.

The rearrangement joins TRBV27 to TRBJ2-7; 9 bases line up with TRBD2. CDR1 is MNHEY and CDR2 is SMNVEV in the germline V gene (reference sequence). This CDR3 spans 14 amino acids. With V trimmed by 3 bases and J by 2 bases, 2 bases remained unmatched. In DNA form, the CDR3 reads TGTGCCAGCAGTTTGGGACTAGCAACCTACGAGCAGTACTTC. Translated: CASSLGLATYEQYF.

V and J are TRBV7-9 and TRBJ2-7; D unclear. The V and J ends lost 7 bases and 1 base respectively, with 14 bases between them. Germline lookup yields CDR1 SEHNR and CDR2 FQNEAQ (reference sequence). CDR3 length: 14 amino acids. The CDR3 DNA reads TGTGCCAGCACGATCTCAGACACTTCCTACGAGCAGTACTTC. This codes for CASTISDTSYEQYF.

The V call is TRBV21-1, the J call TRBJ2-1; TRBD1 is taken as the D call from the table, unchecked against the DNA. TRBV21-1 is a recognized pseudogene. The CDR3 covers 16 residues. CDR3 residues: CASSKGTRQGYNEQFF. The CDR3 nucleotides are TGTGCCAGCAGCAAAGGTACGAGACAGGGGTACAATGAGCAGTTCTTC.

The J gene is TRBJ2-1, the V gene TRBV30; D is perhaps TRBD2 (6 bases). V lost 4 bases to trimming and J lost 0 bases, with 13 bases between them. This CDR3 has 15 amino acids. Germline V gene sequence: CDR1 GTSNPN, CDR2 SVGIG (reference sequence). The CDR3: CAWKSVADSYNEQFF. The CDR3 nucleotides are TGTGCCTGGAAGTCAGTAGCGGACTCCTACAATGAGCAGTTCTTC.

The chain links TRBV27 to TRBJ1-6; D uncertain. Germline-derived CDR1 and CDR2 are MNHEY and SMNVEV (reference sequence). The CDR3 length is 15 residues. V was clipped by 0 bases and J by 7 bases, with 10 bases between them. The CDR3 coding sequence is TGTGCCAGCAGTTTATCAGCGGCAGCGAATTCACCCCTCCACTTT. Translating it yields CASSLSAAANSPLHF.

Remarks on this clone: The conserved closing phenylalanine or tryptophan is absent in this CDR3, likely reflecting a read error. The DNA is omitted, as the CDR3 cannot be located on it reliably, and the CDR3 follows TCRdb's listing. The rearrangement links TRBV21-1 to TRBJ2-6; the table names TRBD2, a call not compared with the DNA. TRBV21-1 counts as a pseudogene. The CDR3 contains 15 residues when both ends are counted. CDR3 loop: CASSNPRPTSAGAVL.

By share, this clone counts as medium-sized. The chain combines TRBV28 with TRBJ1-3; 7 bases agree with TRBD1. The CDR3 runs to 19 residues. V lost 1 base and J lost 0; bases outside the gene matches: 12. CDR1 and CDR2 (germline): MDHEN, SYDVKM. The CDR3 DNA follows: TGTGCCAGCAGTTTATTTGCGATCCCGGACAGGCCCTCTGGAAACACCATATATTTT. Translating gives CASSLFAIPDRPSGNTIYF.

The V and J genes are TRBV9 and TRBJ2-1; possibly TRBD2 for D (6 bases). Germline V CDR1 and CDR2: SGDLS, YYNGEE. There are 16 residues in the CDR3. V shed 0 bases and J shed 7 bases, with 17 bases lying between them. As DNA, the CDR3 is TGTGCCAGCAGCGTAGCGAGCGGGTTTGGTCGGAATGAGCAGTTCTTC. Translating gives CASSVASGFGRNEQFF.

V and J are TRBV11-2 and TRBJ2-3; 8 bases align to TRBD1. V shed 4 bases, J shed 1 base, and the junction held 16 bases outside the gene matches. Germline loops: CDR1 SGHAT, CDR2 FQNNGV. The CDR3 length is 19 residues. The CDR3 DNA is TGTGCCAGCAGCTACAGCCAGGGGGCGGTTAGATTCGGCACAGATACGCAGTATTTT. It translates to CASSYSQGAVRFGTDTQYF.